This entry lists 9 T cell receptor beta chains sequenced from one sample in a study of glioma-infiltrating T cells. Using RNA template, CDR3s of TCR alpha and beta were amplified with iRepertoire arm-PCR. Each CDR3 protein is one row after TCRdb ran MiXCR on the multiplex PCR reads. This table has about 110,000 distinct CDR3 sequences, 20% to 30% appearing once. The sample consisted of glioma tissue, nonneoplastic brain tissue, or PBMCs (not recorded which). These receptors originate from a human donor with low-grade glioma or glioblastoma, undergoing nonglioma brain surgery, or in good health (not recorded which).

This clonotype was seen more than once but under ten times. V gene TRBV6-1 combines with J gene TRBJ2-7; D perhaps matches TRBD2 (6 bases). Deletions cut 8 bases from V and 0 bases from J, with 26 bases between. CDR1 is MNHNS, CDR2 SASEGT, per germline. This CDR3 spans 18 amino acids. The CDR3 sequence is CASSSLGTSTIYSYEQYF. The DNA for the CDR3 is TGTGCCAGCTCCTCCCTGGGGACTTCCACCATATACTCCTACGAGCAGTACTTC.

This clonotype was seen a handful of times. The rearrangement links TRBV7-6 to TRBJ2-3; D may be TRBD2 (6 bases). Trimming took off 7 bases at V and 2 bases at J, with 22 bases between the two ends. CDR3 length: 17 amino acids. From germline, CDR1 is SGHVS and CDR2 FNYEAQ. CDR3 nucleotides: TGTGCCAGCACCCCAAGGGCAGCGGAGGGCCTCACAGATACGCAGTATTTT. Its protein is CASTPRAAEGLTDTQYF.

This clonotype was detected ten times or more. CDR3 region: CASSALDRGLIDEQFF. CDR3 nucleotides: TGTGCCAGCAGCGCCCTAGACAGGGGTCTTATCGATGAGCAGTTCTTC. V and J are TRBV7-2 and TRBJ2-1, with 8 bases that match TRBD1. From germline, CDR1 is SGHTA and CDR2 FQGNSA. V lost 5 bases and J lost 8; bases outside the gene matches: 14. This CDR3 has 16 amino acids.

Turning to this clonotype: With a much larger clone just one base away, this may be a read error. This CDR3 fails to terminate in the conserved phenylalanine or tryptophan, so it likely reflects a read error. This chain links TRBV5-4 with TRBJ2-1; 7 nucleotides line up with TRBD2. Germline CDR1 is SGHNT and CDR2 is YYREEE (reference sequence). J lost 9 bases, V lost 3 bases, and 9 bases had no gene match. The length of the CDR3 is 14 residues. The CDR3: CASSYSGTNGEQFL. CDR3 bases: TGTGCCAGCAGCTACTCCGGGACTAATGGTGAGCAGTTCCTC.

With regard to this clonotype: This may arise from a read error, as a much more abundant clone is one base away. The chain links TRBV12-3 or TRBV12-4 to TRBJ1-5, with a tentative D call TRBD1 (5 bases). The CDR3 is 15 amino acids. CDR3 sequence: CDSTHTPQGTQPQHF. As DNA, the CDR3 is TGTGACAGCACCCACACCCCGCAGGGAACTCAGCCCCAGCATTTT.

This clonotype was counted at least ten times. The genes are TRBV10-2 and TRBJ1-5; 9 nucleotides agree with TRBD1. Germline lookup yields CDR1 WSHSY and CDR2 SAAADI. Trimming at V came to 4 bases and at J to 6 bases, leaving 7 bases not matched to a gene. This CDR3 region has 15 residues. The CDR3 DNA reads as TGCGCCAGCAGTGCTTCAGGACAGGGGATTCAGCCCCAGCATTTT. It codes for CASSASGQGIQPQHF.

The chain couples TRBV7-3 to TRBJ1-1; no reliable D call. This CDR3 spans 16 amino acids. V shed 4 bases and J shed 0 bases, with 15 bases lying between them. Germline V gives CDR1 SGHTA, CDR2 FQGTGA. The CDR3 protein is CASSSTGGRMNTEAFF. The CDR3 coding sequence is TGTGCCAGCAGCTCGACGGGTGGCCGCATGAACACTGAAGCTTTCTTT.

The CDR3, as DNA: TGTGCCAGCAGCTTGGAACTAGCGGGACACCATGAGCAGTTCTTC. Amino acid sequence: CASSLELAGHHEQFF. The gene calls are TRBV5-5 and TRBJ2-1, with 10 positions matching TRBD2. Germline V lookup: CDR1 SGHKS, CDR2 YYEKEE (reference sequence). With V trimmed by 0 bases and J by 8 bases, 5 bases remained unmatched. CDR3 length: 15 residues.

As concerns this clonotype: This may come from a read error, since a much larger clone is one base off. V is TRBV24-1 and J is TRBJ2-3, with D possibly being TRBD1 (6 bases). The germline V gene has CDR1 KGHDR and CDR2 SFDVKD. V shed 0 bases and J shed 4 bases, with 19 bases lying between them. The CDR3 is 18 amino acids. The CDR3 protein is CATSDLSAGANPPDTQYF. The CDR3 DNA reads as TGTGCCACCAGTGATTTGTCGGCAGGGGCTAACCCCCCAGATACGCAGTATTTT.